This TCR beta chain appears in the sequencing data of a study of T-cell memory formation after mild COVID-19. TCRdb passed the 5' RACE reads through MiXCR, listing each CDR3 protein once. The sample records about 610,000 distinct CDR3 sequences, around a sixth being singletons. This clonotype was observed a few times. Trimming removed 1 base from V and 2 bases from J, with 15 bases in between. Germline V gives CDR1 LNHDA, CDR2 SQIVND (reference sequence). The CDR3 has 16 residues. This clonotype was obtained from an adult woman who had mild COVID-19 (a few samples of this study predate the infection). Cell type and time point are not known. This chain links TRBV19 with TRBJ2-7; possible D gene TRBD2, 6 bases. Sample: PBMCs or a T cell subset sorted from them (not recorded which). The CDR3 nucleotides are TGTGCCAGTAGTATAGTGGGCGGGACCAACACCTACGAGCAGTACTTC. This codes for CASSIVGGTNTYEQYF.